The TCR beta chain described here comes from a study of blood T cell repertoires in COVID-19. Turning to the study itself: Both acute and convalescent COVID-19 samples were obtained from the United States, Italy and Spain.

Profiled with immunoSEQ multiplex PCR; TCRdb holds only in-frame clones, not every one. The sample records fewer than 70,000 clones, approximately 85% being singletons. The CDR3 has 16 residues. V shed 1 base and J shed 7 bases, with 16 bases lying between them. Per germline, CDR1 SNHLY and CDR2 FYNNEI. The specimen sequenced was peripheral blood. The rearrangement uses TRBV2 and TRBJ2-2, with TRBD2 as a possible D gene (6 bases). The source is an elderly man with acute or convalescent COVID-19. CDR3: CASSEDPTLSGGELFF. CDR3 in DNA: TGTGCCAGCAGTGAAGACCCCACCCTTAGCGGCGGGGAGCTGTTTTTT.